Listed below are T cell receptor beta chains from one sample, sequenced in a study of breast tumors, draining lymph nodes, adjacent tissues. From the multiplex PCR reads, TCRdb called clonotypes with MiXCR, one entry per CDR3 protein. The profile shows about 180,000 distinct CDR3 sequences, 30% to 35% of them singletons. The specimen sequenced was axillary lymph node tissue. These receptors all come from a female donor with breast cancer. Some clones in this sample may be carry-over from other donors' samples. CDR3s include the opening cysteine and the closing phenylalanine or tryptophan. Fields, in order: clone size, J gene, V gene, D gene, CDR3 protein, CDR3 DNA. D genes are given only for firm matches. Size is omitted from some rows. Given values are once, few, many or a class for expanded clones.

>many|TRBJ1-2|TRBV12-3/TRBV12-4|-
CASSETGYGYGYTF
TGTGCCAGCAGTGAGACAGGCTATGGCTATGGCTACACCTTC
>many|TRBJ2-5|TRBV6-6|-
CASSPTAETQYF
TGTGCCAGCAGTCCGACTGCCGAGACCCAGTACTTC
>-|TRBJ2-1|TRBV30|-
CAWSRGGPGGNEQFF
TGTGCCTGGAGTAGGGGGGGCCCGGGGGGCAATGAGCAGTTCTTC
>few|TRBJ1-2|TRBV6-1|-
CASRDEARGYTF
TGTGCCAGCCGTGACGAGGCTAGGGGCTACACCTTC
>many|TRBJ2-7|TRBV6-5|TRBD1
CASKGNEGQGEYEQYF
TGTGCCAGCAAGGGGAACGAGGGACAGGGCGAATACGAGCAGTACTTC
>many|TRBJ2-3|TRBV11-2|-
CASSSGTVGDRRQYF
TGTGCCAGCAGCTCCGGAACTGTGGGGGATAGGAGGCAGTATTTT
>many|TRBJ2-3|TRBV11-3|TRBD2
CASSLASGGAGTDTQYF
TGTGCCAGCAGCTTGGCTAGCGGGGGGGCCGGCACAGATACGCAGTATTTT
>many|TRBJ2-7|TRBV10-3|-
CATVRGLAGDDEQYF
TGTGCCACCGTAAGGGGGTTGGCAGGGGACGACGAGCAGTACTTC
>many|TRBJ1-2|TRBV29-1|TRBD1
CSARDRFGYTF
TGCAGCGCCCGGGACAGGTTTGGCTACACCTTC
>many|TRBJ2-7|TRBV5-6|-
CASSLGEGYEQYF
TGTGCCAGCAGCTTGGGAGAGGGCTACGAGCAGTACTTC
>many|TRBJ1-5|TRBV7-8|-
CASSLDLRGQYSNQPQHF
TGTGCCAGCAGCTTAGACCTTAGAGGACAGTATAGCAATCAGCCCCAGCATTTT
>many|TRBJ1-5|TRBV7-2|-
CASSLEGWGGNQPQHF
TGTGCCAGCAGCTTAGAGGGTTGGGGCGGCAATCAGCCCCAGCATTTT
>-|TRBJ1-2|TRBV27|-
CASSFEGTNYGYTF
TGTGCCAGCAGTTTTGAGGGGACTAACTATGGCTACACCTTC
>many|TRBJ2-2|TRBV9|-
CASSPRGHRATGELFF
TGTGCCAGCAGCCCGCGGGGGCACAGGGCGACCGGGGAGCTGTTTTTT
>many|TRBJ2-7|TRBV7-8|-
CASSYRDGPYEQYF
TGTGCCAGCAGCTACCGGGACGGACCCTACGAGCAGTACTTC
>many|TRBJ1-3|TRBV19|-
CASSIEARASGNTIYF
TGTGCCAGTAGTATAGAGGCCAGGGCCTCTGGAAACACCATATATTTT
>many|TRBJ2-7|TRBV12-3/TRBV12-4|-
CASSSGHGPYEQYF
TGTGCCAGCAGTTCGGGACACGGACCCTACGAGCAGTACTTC
>many|TRBJ1-6|TRBV14|-
CASSHIQNSPLHF
TGTGCCAGCAGCCACATTCAGAATTCACCCCTCCACTTT
>many|TRBJ2-1|TRBV13|TRBD2
CASSFRGGAQFF
TGTGCCAGCAGCTTTCGCGGGGGGGCCCAGTTCTTC
>many|TRBJ2-7|TRBV7-3|TRBD1
CASSLTFINRGIDEQYF
TGTGCCAGCAGCTTAACCTTCATCAACAGGGGAATCGACGAGCAGTACTTC
>many|TRBJ1-5|TRBV7-2|-
CASSLVAAANQPQHF
TGTGCCAGCAGCTTAGTCGCGGCGGCCAATCAGCCCCAGCATTTT
>many|TRBJ2-1|TRBV11-3|TRBD1
CASSPRGRGRTGIYNEQFF
TGTGCCAGCAGCCCCCGGGGCAGGGGGCGCACGGGGATATACAATGAGCAGTTCTTC
>few|TRBJ1-2|TRBV7-3|-
CASSLTAGNYGYTF
TGTGCCAGCAGCTTAACGGCAGGGAACTATGGCTACACCTTC
>few|TRBJ2-5|TRBV24-1|TRBD1
CATSRTGGETQYF
TGTGCCACCAGTCGAACAGGGGGAGAGACCCAGTACTTC
>many|TRBJ2-1|TRBV6-1|-
CASSVGGWEQFF
TGTGCCAGCAGTGTCGGGGGTTGGGAGCAGTTCTTC
>few|TRBJ1-6|TRBV20-1|-
CSARAANSPLHF
TGCAGTGCTAGAGCGGCGAATTCACCCCTCCACTTT
>few|TRBJ2-4|TRBV5-6|-
CASSAQGNIQYF
TGTGCCAGCAGCGCCCAGGGAAACATTCAGTACTTC
>-|TRBJ1-4|TRBV7-8|TRBD1
CASRRDRREKLFF
TGTGCCAGCAGACGGGACAGAAGGGAAAAACTGTTTTTT
>many|TRBJ2-2|TRBV27|-
CASRDTYTNTGELFF
TGTGCCAGCAGAGACACATACACGAACACCGGGGAGCTGTTTTTT
>-|TRBJ1-2|TRBV7-9|-
CASGATSGGGYGYPF
TGTGCCAGCGGCGCCACTAGCGGGGGGGGCTATGGCTACCCCTTC
>-|TRBJ1-2|TRBV5-6|-
CASSQELTGLNYYGYTF
TGTGCCAGCAGCCAAGAATTAACCGGATTGAACTACTATGGCTACACCTTC
>many|TRBJ1-4|TRBV9|-
CASSSDNEKLFF
TGTGCCAGCAGCTCAGATAATGAAAAACTGTTTTTT
>many|TRBJ2-2|TRBV7-9|TRBD1
CASSLAMSGGHTGELFF
TGTGCCAGCAGCTTAGCGATGTCAGGGGGCCACACCGGGGAGCTGTTTTTT
>few|TRBJ1-2|TRBV6-5|-
CASSYSGGRNYGYTF
TGTGCCAGCAGTTACTCGGGGGGTCGTAACTATGGCTACACCTTC
>many|TRBJ2-2|TRBV7-2|-
CASSLGEFGELFF
TGTGCCAGCAGCTTAGGAGAATTCGGGGAGCTGTTTTTT
>many|TRBJ2-5|TRBV9|TRBD2
CASSVSGTRRETQYF
TGTGCCAGCAGCGTTAGCGGGACTCGGAGGGAGACCCAGTACTTC
>-|TRBJ1-6|TRBV20-1|-
CSGWVRGGGSPLHF
TGCAGTGGGTGGGTGAGGGGCGGGGGATCACCCCTCCACTTT
>few|TRBJ2-1|TRBV7-3|TRBD2
CASSLNLSPGLAGTDEQFF
TGTGCCAGCAGCTTAAATTTATCACCGGGACTAGCGGGTACAGATGAGCAGTTCTTC
>-|TRBJ2-2|TRBV29-1|-
CSEGFRDTGELFF
TGCAGCGAGGGCTTCAGGGACACCGGGGAGCTGTTTTTT
>few|TRBJ2-7|TRBV12-3/TRBV12-4|-
CASSFAGTWRGEQYF
TGTGCCAGCAGTTTCGCGGGGACCTGGAGGGGCGAGCAGTACTTC
>few|TRBJ1-1|TRBV12-3/TRBV12-4|-
CASSGGLNTEAFF
TGTGCCAGCAGTGGGGGCCTCAACACTGAAGCTTTCTTT
>many|TRBJ1-2|TRBV12-3/TRBV12-4|-
CASSLAVRDYGYTF
TGTGCCAGCAGTTTGGCAGTGAGGGACTATGGCTACACCTTC
>many|TRBJ2-5|TRBV7-2|-
CASSTRQAAETQYF
TGTGCCAGCAGCACACGACAGGCGGCGGAGACCCAGTACTTC
>many|TRBJ2-5|TRBV7-3|-
CASSPSGLAETQYF
TGTGCCAGCAGCCCGAGCGGTCTAGCGGAGACCCAGTACTTC
>many|TRBJ1-2|TRBV24-1|-
CATRDGAYGYTF
TGTGCCACCCGGGACGGAGCGTATGGCTACACCTTC
>-|TRBJ1-2|TRBV11-2|-
CASSGGSTNYGYTF
TGTGCCAGCAGCGGGGGAAGCACTAACTATGGCTACACCTTC
>many|TRBJ2-7|TRBV7-9|-
CASSLAGDYEQYF
TGTGCCAGCAGCTTAGCTGGGGACTACGAGCAGTACTTC
>many|TRBJ2-3|TRBV12-3/TRBV12-4|-
CASSLGTLDTQYF
TGTGCCAGCAGTTTGGGGACATTAGATACGCAGTATTTT
>many|TRBJ2-7|TRBV20-1|TRBD2
CSARAGLASIYEQYF
TGCAGTGCTAGAGCCGGACTAGCTTCAATTTACGAGCAGTACTTC
>-|TRBJ2-6|TRBV6-2/TRBV6-3|-
CASSQTLANVLTF
TGTGCCAGCAGTCAGACCCTAGCCAACGTCCTGACTTTC
>few|TRBJ1-1|TRBV7-9|-
CASSNIRNTEAFF
TGTGCCAGCAGCAACATCAGAAACACTGAAGCTTTCTTT
>many|TRBJ2-7|TRBV6-4|TRBD1
CANPGQGAYEQYF
TGTGCCAACCCGGGACAGGGGGCCTACGAGCAGTACTTC